Given below is one TCR beta chain in context. Germline assignment: CDR1 SGHNT and CDR2 YENEEA. V trimming: 0 bases; J trimming: 7 bases; junction bases outside the gene matches: 8. The CDR3 totals 17 residues. The study drew participants aged about 18 to 95 years from approximately 25 US areas. Assignments of participants to cohorts depended upon their own reported clinical history. The data were obtained in a study of blood T cell repertoires in COVID-19. As for the study in general: From the United States, Italy and Spain came samples of acute and convalescent COVID-19.

Generated by immunoSEQ multiplex PCR, the TCRdb table keeps only in-frame clones and is missing some. The sample yields around 140,000 clones, approximately 79% seen once. This chain joins TRBV11-3 and TRBJ2-1; 11 nucleotides agree with TRBD2. What was sequenced was PBMCs or T cells enriched from blood (not recorded which). This TCR derives from a woman between 50 and 59 years old who had recovered from COVID-19. Written as DNA, the CDR3 is TGTGCCAGCAGCTTAGATGTTAGCGGGGGGGTTAGGAATGAGCAGTTCTTC. The encoded protein is CASSLDVSGGVRNEQFF.